The text below deals with one T cell receptor beta chain. The data are from a study of control samples from healthy donors and cancer patients. Generated by immunoSEQ multiplex PCR, the TCRdb table keeps only in-frame clones and is missing some. The table records 70,000 to 90,000 clones, approximately 90% of them present only once. The TCR was taken from a woman between 55 and 75 years old with head and neck cancer. The sample was PBMCs.

The DNA of the CDR3 is TGTGCCAGCAGCAGACGACAGGGAACGGATGAAAAACTGTTTTTT. Encoded protein: CASSRRQGTDEKLFF. The J gene is TRBJ1-4, the V gene TRBV9, with 7 bases matching TRBD1. Germline V lookup: CDR1 SGDLS, CDR2 YYNGEE. CDR3 size: 15 residues. J lost 6 bases, V lost 4 bases, and 9 bases had no gene match.